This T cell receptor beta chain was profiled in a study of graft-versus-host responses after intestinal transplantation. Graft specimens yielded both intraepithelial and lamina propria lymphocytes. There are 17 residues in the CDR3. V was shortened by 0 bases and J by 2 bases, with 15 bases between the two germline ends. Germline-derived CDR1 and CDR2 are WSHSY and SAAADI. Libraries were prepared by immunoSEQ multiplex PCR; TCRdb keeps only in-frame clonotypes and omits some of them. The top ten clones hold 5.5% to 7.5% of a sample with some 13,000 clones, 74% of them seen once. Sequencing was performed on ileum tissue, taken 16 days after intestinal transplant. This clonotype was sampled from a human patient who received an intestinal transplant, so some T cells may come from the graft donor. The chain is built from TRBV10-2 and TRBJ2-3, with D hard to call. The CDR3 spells CASSESPYSPSTDTQYF. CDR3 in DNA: TGCGCCAGCAGTGAGTCCCCCTATTCCCCATCCACAGATACGCAGTATTTT.